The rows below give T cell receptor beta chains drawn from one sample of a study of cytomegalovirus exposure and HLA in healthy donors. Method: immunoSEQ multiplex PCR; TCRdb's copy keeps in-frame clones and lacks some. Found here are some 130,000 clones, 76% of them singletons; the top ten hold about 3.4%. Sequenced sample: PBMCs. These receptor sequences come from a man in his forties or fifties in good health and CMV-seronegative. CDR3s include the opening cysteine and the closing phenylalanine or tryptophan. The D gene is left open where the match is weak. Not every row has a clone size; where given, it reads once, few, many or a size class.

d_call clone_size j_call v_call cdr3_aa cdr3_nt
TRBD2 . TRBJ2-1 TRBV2 CASSELRTSGTGNEQFF TGTGCCAGCAGTGAACTCCGGACTAGCGGAACCGGCAATGAGCAGTTCTTC
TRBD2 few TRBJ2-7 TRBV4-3 CASSQDFSGAAYEQYF TGCGCCAGCAGCCAAGATTTTAGCGGGGCCGCCTACGAGCAGTACTTC
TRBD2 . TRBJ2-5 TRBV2 CASSALREDETQYF TGTGCCAGCAGTGCCTTGCGGGAGGACGAGACCCAGTACTTC
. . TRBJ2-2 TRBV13 CASSLGSGSNTGELFF TGTGCCAGCAGCTTAGGGTCAGGGTCGAACACCGGGGAGCTGTTTTTT
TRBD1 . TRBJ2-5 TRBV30 CAWSVGPRGKEETQYF TGTGCCTGGAGTGTAGGGCCCAGGGGGAAGGAAGAGACCCAGTACTTC
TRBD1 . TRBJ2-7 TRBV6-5 CASSYSGRGHYEQYF TGTGCCAGCAGTTATAGCGGCAGGGGGCACTACGAGCAGTACTTC
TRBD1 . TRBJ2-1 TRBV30 CAWSLPGQFYNEQFF TGTGCCTGGAGTTTGCCGGGACAGTTCTACAATGAGCAGTTCTTC
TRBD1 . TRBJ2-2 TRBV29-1 CSVVVQGAETGELFF TGCAGCGTTGTGGTGCAGGGGGCGGAAACCGGGGAGCTGTTTTTT
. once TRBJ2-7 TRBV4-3 CASSQDDGQGREQYF TGCGCCAGCAGCCAAGATGATGGGCAGGGGCGCGAGCAGTACTTC
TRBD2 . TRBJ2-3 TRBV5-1 CASSTGLAATSTDTQYF TGCGCCAGCAGCACCGGACTAGCGGCTACTAGCACAGATACGCAGTATTTT
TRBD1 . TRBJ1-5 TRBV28 CASSHRLTGGNQPQHF TGTGCCAGCAGTCACCGACTGACAGGGGGCAATCAGCCCCAGCATTTT
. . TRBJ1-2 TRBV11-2 CASTPQGIYGYTF TGTGCCAGCACCCCACAGGGTATCTATGGCTACACCTTC
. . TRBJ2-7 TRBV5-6 CASSYSLEPSEVEQYF TGTGCCAGCAGCTATTCCTTGGAACCATCGGAGGTGGAGCAGTACTTC